This T cell receptor (beta chain) comes out of a study of T cells after yellow fever vaccination. As for the study in general: SMART-Seq v4 Ultra Low Input prepared libraries from low-cell fractions. General observations from the study: The appearance of a small share of clonotypes in both CD4 and CD8 compartments was observed. The bulk population could contribute abundant contaminating clonotypes to FACS-sorted repertoires. After the booster, about 95% of CD4 and just over 85% of CD8 primary-response clones were re-detected.

From the 5' RACE reads, TCRdb called clonotypes with MiXCR, one entry per CDR3 protein. The data hold about 300,000 distinct CDR3 sequences, with under 9% observed a single time. This clonotype was found a few times. Its cognate antigen is unknown. CDR3 length: 15 residues. Trimming took off 2 bases at V and 0 bases at J, with 7 bases between the two ends. Germline loops: CDR1 MDHEN, CDR2 SYDVKM. The chain recombines TRBV28 with TRBJ2-2; D is uncertain. Specimen: CD4+ T cells sorted from PBMCs, collected 5 days after the yellow fever booster vaccination. This receptor was obtained from a man aged 18-30 years who received the YFV17D yellow fever vaccine. The CDR3 reads CASSLRAANTGELFF. As DNA, the CDR3 is TGTGCCAGCAGTTTACGCGCAGCGAACACCGGGGAGCTGTTTTTT.